This is a list of T cell receptor beta chains from one sample in a study of Ad26.COV2.S vaccination and SARS-CoV-2 variants. Only in-frame clones appear in the TCRdb table, and some are missing; sequencing was by immunoSEQ multiplex PCR. The table includes approximately 410,000 clones, around 93% detected once. The source material was peripheral blood, sampled in a trial of Ad26.COV2.S vaccine versus placebo. The receptor source for this set is a person between 18 and 65 years old who received the Ad26.COV2.S COVID-19 vaccine or a placebo. Each CDR3 is given with its conserved first and last residue. A D gene is named only where the DNA matches it firmly. Where a row states a size, it is once, few, many or the class of an expanded clone; other rows omit it.

D gene	clone size	J gene	V gene	CDR3 DNA	CDR3 protein
TRBD1	-	TRBJ1-6	TRBV9	TGTGCCAGCAGCACACCCTCGGGGGGACAGGGAGGTAATTCACCCCTCCACTTT	CASSTPSGGQGGNSPLHF
TRBD1	-	TRBJ1-4	TRBV18	TGTGCCAGCTCACCCGTTACTATATACAGGGGGCCTGAAAAACTGTTTTTT	CASSPVTIYRGPEKLFF
TRBD2	-	TRBJ2-7	TRBV11-2	TGTGCCAGCAGCGGGCTAGCGGGGCGCCACTACGAGCAGTACTTC	CASSGLAGRHYEQYF
-	-	TRBJ1-2	TRBV4-1	TGCGCCAGCAGCCAAGATGTGGGGTTTGATGGCTACACCTTC	CASSQDVGFDGYTF
-	-	TRBJ1-4	TRBV18	TGTGCCAGCTCACTCCACCTTAATGAAAAACTGTTTTTT	CASSLHLNEKLFF
-	-	TRBJ1-4	TRBV28	TGTGCCAGCAGTTCAATGGGACGGATTAATGAAAAACTGTTTTTT	CASSSMGRINEKLFF
-	-	TRBJ2-7	TRBV14	TGTGCCAGCAGCCAAGATCTTATACACGAGCAGTACTTC	CASSQDLIHEQYF
-	-	TRBJ2-1	TRBV7-9	TGTGCCAGCAGCTTAGACCCGGGCCCTATAATTCCCTACAATGAGCAGTTCTTC	CASSLDPGPIIPYNEQFF
-	few	TRBJ1-5	TRBV28	TGTGCCAGCAGTTTAGAACAGCTCAATCAGCCCCAGCATTTT	CASSLEQLNQPQHF
-	-	TRBJ2-1	TRBV4-1	TGCGCCAGCGCTAACGAGGACGGTTACAATGAGCAGTTCTTC	CASANEDGYNEQFF
-	-	TRBJ1-3	TRBV18	TGTGCCAGCTCCCCTTCGGCAGACTTCTCTGGAAACACCATATATTTT	CASSPSADFSGNTIYF
-	-	TRBJ2-1	TRBV7-2	TGTGCCAGCAGCTTAGTACTAGGAGTCAATGAGCAGTTCTTC	CASSLVLGVNEQFF
TRBD2	-	TRBJ2-5	TRBV3-1/TRBV3-2	TGTGCCAGCAGCCAGGGAGTGCTAGCGGGGGAAGAGACCCAGTACTTC	CASSQGVLAGEETQYF
TRBD2	-	TRBJ2-1	TRBV7-8	TGTGCCAGCAGCCCACACGGGCTAGCGGGCTACAATGAGCAGTTCTTC	CASSPHGLAGYNEQFF
TRBD2	once	TRBJ2-2	TRBV6-2/TRBV6-3	TGTGCCAGCAGTTATCCCACCGGGGTTGGCGGGGGGCTGAACACCGGGGAGCTGTTTTTT	CASSYPTGVGGGLNTGELFF
TRBD1	few	TRBJ1-3	TRBV25-1	TGTGCCAGCAGTGGACCCCGACAGGGAGCAACCTCTGGAAACACCATATATTTT	CASSGPRQGATSGNTIYF
TRBD2	-	TRBJ2-7	TRBV2	TGTGCCTATCGGGGGGGCCATTCCTACGAGCAGTACTTC	CAYRGGHSYEQYF
TRBD1	-	TRBJ2-2	TRBV19	TGTGCCACAGGACAGGGATCGAGAACCGGGGAGCTGTTTTTT	CATGQGSRTGELFF
-	-	TRBJ2-5	TRBV19	TGTGCCAGTAGTCGGACAGCCAGGGGCCAAGAGACCCAGTACTTC	CASSRTARGQETQYF
TRBD1	-	TRBJ2-1	TRBV28	TGTGCCAGCAGCGCGGGACAGGCGATAGGCTCCTACAATGAGCAGTTCTTC	CASSAGQAIGSYNEQFF
-	-	TRBJ1-2	TRBV3-1/TRBV3-2	TGTGCCAGCAGCCAAGAGCAGCGGTACTATGGCTACACCTTC	CASSQEQRYYGYTF